This TCR beta chain was recorded in a study of blood T cell repertoires in COVID-19. Study background: Both acute and convalescent COVID-19 samples were obtained from the United States, Italy and Spain. Nucleic acid was either cDNA or gDNA, and it came from T cells, B-cell-depleted T cells, or PBMCs.

The length of the CDR3 is 14 residues. The germline V gene has CDR1 SGDLS and CDR2 YYNGEE. Trimming removed 4 bases from V and 5 bases from J; junction bases left unmatched: 7. Source study methods: From reference gene primer amplification, estimates of nucleated cell counts were derived. Here immunoSEQ multiplex PCR was the method, and the copy in TCRdb shows in-frame clones only, minus some. V, J and clone size were drawn from that table, and D and trimming were deduced from the DNA. The repertoire includes about 180,000 clones, about 85% of them detected once, and less than 3% sits in the top ten.

The origin of this receptor is a woman between 25 and 40 years old with active or convalescent COVID-19. Sequencing used peripheral blood. The chain joins TRBV9 to TRBJ1-2; the match to TRBD1 covers 8 bases. CDR3 in amino acids: CASSLGQGSYGYTF. Written as DNA, the CDR3 is TGTGCCAGCAGCCTTGGACAGGGTTCGTATGGCTACACCTTC.